This T cell receptor beta chain derives from a study of CD8+CD57+ T cells in acquired aplastic anemia. About the study: Sorted CD4+ and CD8+ cells yielded DNA averaging around 3.2 ug.

Patients selected for sequencing had displayed CD8+CD57+ cell expansion by flow cytometry. At least ten counts were recorded for this clonotype. There are 12 residues in the CDR3. Per germline, CDR1 SEHNR and CDR2 FQNEAQ (reference sequence). V lost 3 bases, J lost 8 bases, and 10 bases lay in between. For CDR3 and TCR beta VDJ profiling, genomic DNA was the template used. Each CDR3 protein gets one entry after TCRdb re-called the reads with MiXCR. The data contain hundreds of thousands of distinct CDR3 sequences, under 40% of them seen just once; the ten biggest clones take up about 0.8%. This clonotype was sampled from a human donor with aplastic anemia. The chain combines TRBV7-9 with TRBJ1-2; D is ambiguous. Material: sorted CD4+, CD8+, or CD8+CD57+ T cells (not recorded which) from PBMCs. The CDR3 bases are TGTGCCAGCAGCTTGCGGGTTTACGGCTACACCTTC. Translated, it gives CASSLRVYGYTF.